This note documents a single T cell receptor beta chain sequence. The antigen remains unidentified. The V end lost 1 base, the J end lost 0 bases, and 14 bases lay between the germline ends. CDR3 size: 16 residues. Germline CDR1 reads SQVTM; CDR2 reads ANQGSEA. This entry is derived from a study of shared clonotypes between healthy human individuals. Overall study results and limits: Larger richness was generally estimated for naive than memory subsets.

Positive CCR7 selection of CD45RO-negative cells yielded the naive CD8 cells, and terminally differentiated effector memory CD45RA+ cells were excluded. Profiled with immunoSEQ multiplex PCR; TCRdb holds only in-frame clones, not every one. The table lists over 800,000 clones, more than 85% of them singletons. This receptor was obtained from a man aged 25-45 years in good health. The V and J genes are TRBV29-1 and TRBJ2-3; D uncertain. Sequencing input: naive CD8+ T cells sorted from blood. The CDR3 sequence is CSVEVGQATSTDTQYF. The CDR3 DNA sequence: TGCAGCGTTGAAGTAGGCCAGGCAACTAGCACAGATACGCAGTATTTT.